The text below deals with one TCR beta chain. This record belongs to a study of cytomegalovirus exposure and HLA in healthy donors. The primer mix had 60 Vbeta and 13 Jbeta primers. Data came from immunoSEQ multiplex PCR; TCRdb stores just in-frame clones and leaves some out. The sample lists approximately 110,000 clones; 60% to 70% were seen once. The receptor was derived from a man aged 25-40 years in good health and CMV-seropositive. The sequenced material came from PBMCs.

CDR3 DNA sequence: TGCGCCAGCCGGGACACCGGAAAGGTGGGATTCGAGACCCAGTACTTC. Translated: CASRDTGKVGFETQYF. The V gene is TRBV4-1, the J gene TRBJ2-5; the D gene is possibly TRBD1 (6 bases). The V end was cut by 8 bases, the J end by 5 bases, with 24 bases between. CDR3 size: 16 residues. Per germline, CDR1 MGHRA and CDR2 YSYEKL.